This T cell receptor (beta chain) was obtained from a study of shared clonotypes between healthy human individuals (dated by TCRdb to 2020 to 2021). Regarding the study in general: The cohort comprised a couple of women and a few men aged 18 to 49 years. Per donor, three plates each were used for CD4 naive and CD4 memory, two for CD8 naive, and one for CD8 memory. Blood TCR repertoires of five healthy adults were deeply sequenced to estimate repertoire size and the extent of clonotype sharing between individuals. To increase sequencing depth and limit assay-specific biases, different laboratories used diverse techniques to prepare libraries and sequence TCR repertoires. Leukapheresis yielded between about 0.9 and 9.5 billion PBMCs per donor.

Study-wide conclusions, independent of this receptor: Rarefaction of sorted-subset datasets indicated incomplete sequencing despite the large sequencing depth. Naive subsets generally had larger estimated clonotype richness than memory subsets. Clonotypes shared by all four sorted-subset donors showed higher generation probabilities than non-shared clonotypes. Pairwise subsampling indicated that sequencing depth was expected to affect the degree of clonotype sharing among donors. When several donors were compared, the shared fraction of clonotypes was about 5.4% for naive CD4, 3% to 4% for naive CD8, about 2.4% for memory CD4, and less than 0.5% for memory CD8. Sampling was limited to blood, and TCR repertoires in tissue likely differ from TCR repertoires in blood. The genetic and exposure-history diversity represented was limited by the small number of donors.

Cut back by 9 bases and 0 bases, the V and J ends lie 11 bases apart. The CDR3 starts with the cysteine, ends with the phenylalanine, and has 13 residues. This entry keeps only the CDR3 DNA: 39 bases, framed from base 1. CDR1 and CDR2 were assigned from the germline V gene (reference sequence) as MNHEY and SMNVEV. Donors were healthy HIV-negative adults with no recently reported acute infections or vaccinations. Every donor was a Caucasian adult residing in Nashville, Tennessee, USA. CD4+ T cells were enriched by magnetic negative selection, after which naive cells were positively selected on CD45RA and the negative fraction was taken as the memory subset. After blood collection by leukapheresis, PBMCs were isolated using Ficoll-Histopaque density gradient centrifugation and then cryopreserved in the vapor phase of liquid nitrogen. Analytical flow cytometry was used to check the purity and quantity of each magnetically sorted T cell population. From each sorted fraction, genomic DNA was isolated and quantified by UV absorbance on a Nanodrop 2000c.

This clone was seen only once. Its antigen remains unidentified. No per-base quality is available; no much larger clone lies one base away. Using the deep immunoSEQ assay, multiplex PCR amplified TCR CDR3 regions from genomic DNA. Extracted genomic DNA from each cell subset was spread evenly across all wells of several immunoSEQ 96-well plates, with each plate serving as a replicate. For sorted subsets, approximately 190 ng genomic DNA, equal to 30,000 or so T cell genomes, was loaded into each replicate PCR. The purified libraries were quantified using a Qubit 3.0 fluorometer, sized with a Bioanalyzer 2100, and then quantified again using the KAPA Library Quantification kit. Every immunoSEQ 96-well plate was sequenced on a separate single-read 150-cycle Illumina NextSeq 550 flow cell. The source study handled its data this way. Because the immunoSEQ output held only junctional sequences and lacked quality scores, the filtering could not match the filtering applied to full-length reads. To assign V/J genes and CDR3, sequences were annotated against IMGT germline references using PyIR, a Python wrapper for IgBLAST v1.9. Reads were filtered out if the reads had weak V/J assignments (E-value above 1e-6), no CDR3, stop codons, out-of-frame junctions, or ambiguous translated residues. V3J clonotypes were defined as sequences sharing the same inferred V gene, J gene, and CDR3 amino acid sequence. The percentage overlap between two repertoires was calculated by dividing the number of shared unique clonotypes by the size of the smaller repertoire. Richness of each repertoire was evaluated using RTK rarefaction, the Chao1 estimator, and Recon v2.1 estimates of unobserved clonotypes. Generation probabilities were computed with OLGA for all TCRbeta clonotypes obtained by the gDNA method from several donors. Here the immuneACCESS table is served through TCRdb, limited to in-frame sequences with V and J called. Missing clones are a known gap in these copies; in checked studies unresolved V genes cover under half, and the rest lacks a known reason. The DNA gave D and trimming, while V, J and clone size come from that table. In all, the sample holds around 700,000 clones, and 72% of those were seen once. The ten largest clones add up to about 1.7% of the sample.

The TCR sequence derives from a woman aged 25 to 39 in good health. Sample: memory CD4+ T cells sorted from blood. Sample cell subset or site, as interpreted from the label and publication: CD45RA-negative fraction. The chain links TRBV27 with TRBJ1-2; the D region possibly corresponds to TRBD1 (5 bases align). CDR3 protein: CASRQLANYGYTF. The DNA sequence is given as TGTGCCAGTCGACAGCTAGCTAACTATGGCTACACCTTC.